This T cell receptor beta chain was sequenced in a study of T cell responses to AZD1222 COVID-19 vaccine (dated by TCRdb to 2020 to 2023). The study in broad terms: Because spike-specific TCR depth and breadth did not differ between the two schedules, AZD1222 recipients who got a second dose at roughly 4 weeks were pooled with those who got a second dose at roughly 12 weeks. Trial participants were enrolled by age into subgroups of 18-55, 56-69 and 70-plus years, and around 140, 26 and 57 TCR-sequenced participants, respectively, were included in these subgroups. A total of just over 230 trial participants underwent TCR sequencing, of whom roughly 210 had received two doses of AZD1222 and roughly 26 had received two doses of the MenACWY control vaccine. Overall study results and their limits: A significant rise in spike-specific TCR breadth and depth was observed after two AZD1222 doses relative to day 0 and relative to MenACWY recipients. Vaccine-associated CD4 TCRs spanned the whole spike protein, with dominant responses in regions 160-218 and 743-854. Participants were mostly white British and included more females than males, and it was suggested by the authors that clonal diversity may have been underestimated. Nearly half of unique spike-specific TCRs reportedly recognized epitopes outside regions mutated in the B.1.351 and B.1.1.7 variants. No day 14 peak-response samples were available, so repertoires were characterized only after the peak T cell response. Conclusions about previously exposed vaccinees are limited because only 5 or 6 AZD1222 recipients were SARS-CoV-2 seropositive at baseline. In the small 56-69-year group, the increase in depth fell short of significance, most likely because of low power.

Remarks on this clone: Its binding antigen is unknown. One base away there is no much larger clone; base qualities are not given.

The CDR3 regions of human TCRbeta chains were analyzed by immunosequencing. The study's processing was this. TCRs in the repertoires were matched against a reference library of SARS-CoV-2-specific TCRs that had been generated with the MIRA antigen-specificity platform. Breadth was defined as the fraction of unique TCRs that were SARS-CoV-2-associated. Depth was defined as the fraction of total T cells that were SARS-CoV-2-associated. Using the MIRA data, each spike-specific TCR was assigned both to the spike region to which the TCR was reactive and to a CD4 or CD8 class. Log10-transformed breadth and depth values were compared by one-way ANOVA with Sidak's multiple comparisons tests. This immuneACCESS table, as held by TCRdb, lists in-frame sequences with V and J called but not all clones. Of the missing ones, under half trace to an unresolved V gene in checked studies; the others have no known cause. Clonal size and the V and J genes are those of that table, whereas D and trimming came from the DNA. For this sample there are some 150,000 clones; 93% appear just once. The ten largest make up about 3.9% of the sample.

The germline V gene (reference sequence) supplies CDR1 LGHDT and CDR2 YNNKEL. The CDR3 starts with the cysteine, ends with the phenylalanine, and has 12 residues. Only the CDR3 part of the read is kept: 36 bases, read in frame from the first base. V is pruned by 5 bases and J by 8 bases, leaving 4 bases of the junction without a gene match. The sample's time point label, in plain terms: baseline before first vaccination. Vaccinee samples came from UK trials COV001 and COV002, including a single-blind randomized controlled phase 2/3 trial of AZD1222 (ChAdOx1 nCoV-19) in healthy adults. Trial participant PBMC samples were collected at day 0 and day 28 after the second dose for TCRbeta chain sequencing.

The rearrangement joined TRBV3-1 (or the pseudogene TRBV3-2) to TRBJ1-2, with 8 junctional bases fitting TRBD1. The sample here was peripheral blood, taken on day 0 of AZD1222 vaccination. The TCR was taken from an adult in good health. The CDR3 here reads CASSIGDRGYTF. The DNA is TGTGCCAGCAGCATAGGGGACAGGGGCTACACCTTC.